By proportion, the clone carrying this T cell receptor (beta chain) is medium-sized. Its antigen is unknown. Multiplex touch-down PCR with TRB-A/B primers amplified rearranged V-D-J TRB sequences. One entry per CDR3 protein, called by TCRdb with MiXCR from the multiplex PCR reads. This table has more than 9,000 distinct CDR3 sequences, 30% to 40% appearing once. Peripheral blood genomic DNA, not sorted cells or RNA, was the template. The source of the sample is a study of T cell repertoires in aging, cancer and after chemotherapy. Study information: Clear clonal overlap appeared across healthy donor samples taken over several months to years. About 8.9 million TCR reads made up the full dataset.

General study results and limits: Compared with age-matched healthy donors, untreated hematological or solid cancer patients showed higher blood TCR clonality.

V gave up 6 bases and J gave up 4 bases, with 7 bases separating them. Germline CDR1 MNHEY, CDR2 SVGAGI. The CDR3 sequence is 12 residues long. The sequence came from a human donor in good health. J is TRBJ2-1 and V is TRBV6-5; no definite D call. The specimen was blood. For the CDR3, the DNA is TGTGCCAGCAGAGGACGGTACAATGAGCAGTTCTTC. This gives the protein CASRGRYNEQFF.